One and the same sample provided the 29 T cell receptor beta chains below, sequenced in a study of blood T cell repertoires in COVID-19. Clones were read by immunoSEQ multiplex PCR, and TCRdb kept only the in-frame ones, dropping some. The sample holds 110,000 or so clones, around 85% seen once. The specimen sequenced was peripheral blood. The source is an older man who had recovered from COVID-19.

The chain combines TRBV5-1 with TRBJ2-2, with 7 bases that match TRBD1. The V and J ends lost 5 bases and 4 bases, in that order; junction bases with no gene match: 2. CDR1 is SGHRS and CDR2 is YFSETQ in the germline V gene. CDR3 length equals 13 residues. Here the CDR3 reads CASRTGPTGELFF. In nucleotides, the CDR3 is TGCGCCAGCAGGACAGGGCCCACCGGGGAGCTGTTTTTT.

The chain carries TRBV6-6 and TRBJ2-1, with D possibly being TRBD1 (5 bases). The CDR3 has 13 amino acids. The V end was cut by 6 bases, the J end by 4 bases, with 10 bases between. Per germline, CDR1 MNHNY and CDR2 SVGAGI (reference sequence). The CDR3 DNA is TGTGCCAGCAGCCCGGACAATTACAATGAGCAGTTCTTC. Translated, it gives CASSPDNYNEQFF.

This chain uses TRBV3-1 (or the pseudogene TRBV3-2) with TRBJ1-3; TRBD1 matches 8 bases. With V trimmed by 1 base and J by 4 bases, 3 bases remained unmatched. Per germline, CDR1 LGHDT and CDR2 YNNKEL (reference sequence). This CDR3 contains 15 residues. In nucleotides, the CDR3 is TGTGCCAGCAGCCAAGTCTGGACAGGGGGAAACACCATATATTTT. Residues: CASSQVWTGGNTIYF.

The chain links TRBV27 to TRBJ2-1, with 9 nucleotides matching TRBD1. The CDR3 is 15 amino acids. CDR1 is MNHEY and CDR2 is SMNVEV in the germline V gene (reference sequence). The ends lost 3 bases at V and 4 bases at J; junction bases unmatched: 4. CDR3 protein: CASSFRQGGYNEQFF. The CDR3 region has the DNA TGTGCCAGCAGTTTCCGACAGGGGGGATACAATGAGCAGTTCTTC.

This clone appeared once. V usage is TRBV25-1 and J usage is TRBJ1-2; D is possibly TRBD1 (5 bases). V lost 3 bases and J lost 4, with 9 bases in between. CDR3 size: 13 residues. The germline V gene has CDR1 MGHDK and CDR2 SYGVNS. Here the CDR3 reads CASSDGQSYGYTF. The CDR3 bases are TGTGCCAGCAGTGATGGACAATCCTATGGCTACACCTTC.

V usage is TRBV30 and J usage is TRBJ1-1; a possible D gene is TRBD1 (6 bases). The CDR3 consists of 16 residues. V lost 4 bases, J lost 0 bases, and 18 bases lay in between. Germline V gene lookup returns CDR1 GTSNPN and CDR2 SVGIG (reference sequence). The CDR3 reads CAWKGGLPIVNTEAFF. As DNA, the CDR3 is TGTGCCTGGAAAGGGGGTCTTCCTATTGTGAACACTGAAGCTTTCTTT. The full variable domain, completed using reference TRBV30 and TRBJ1-1, is SQTIHQWPATLVQPVGSPLSLECTVEGTSNPNLYWYRQAAGRGLQLLFYSVGIGQISSEVPQNLSASRPQDRQFILSSKKLLLSDSGFYLCAWKGGLPIVNTEAFFGQGTRLTVV.

This chain uses TRBV7-2 with TRBJ2-7; tentatively, D is TRBD2 (6 bases). V gave up 1 base and J gave up 5 bases, with 12 bases separating them. This CDR3 is built from 14 residues. CDR1 is SGHTA and CDR2 is FQGNSA in the germline V gene. CDR3 coding DNA: TGTGCCAGCAGCTTAGTTTCACGGAGGGACGAGCAGTACTTC. Protein sequence: CASSLVSRRDEQYF.

CDR3 nucleotides: TGCGCCAGCAGCTTGAACGAGGCGGGCTACACCTTC. It yields the protein CASSLNEAGYTF. J is TRBJ1-2 and V is TRBV5-1; D ambiguous. V was trimmed by 1 base and J by 8 bases, leaving 9 bases between them. The CDR3 is 12 residues long. Germline lookup yields CDR1 SGHRS and CDR2 YFSETQ.

This clone was counted a few times. The chain uses TRBV23-1 and TRBJ1-5; TRBD1 is a possible D gene (5 bases). TRBV23-1 carries the ORF label, with uncertain function. The CDR3 has 15 amino acids. V lost 2 bases to trimming and J lost 7 bases, with 15 bases between them. The CDR3 loop is CASSQIKGNGQPQHF. CDR3 sequence (DNA): TGCGCCAGCAGTCAAATAAAGGGGAACGGGCAGCCCCAGCATTTT.

This clone was recorded a few times. The chain carries TRBV16 and TRBJ1-3; weak D call: TRBD1 (5 bases). Trimming removed 0 bases from V and 3 bases from J, with 12 bases in between. The CDR3 is made up of 16 amino acids. Germline V gives CDR1 KGHSY, CDR2 FQNENV. The CDR3 nucleotides are TGTGCCAGCAGCCAATCTCGGACCCAGGGTGGAAACACCATATATTTT. It specifies CASSQSRTQGGNTIYF. Using reference TRBV16 and TRBJ1-3 for the parts outside the CDR3, the full variable domain is GEEVAQTPKHLVRGEGQKAKLYCAPIKGHSYVFWYQQVLKNEFKFLISFQNENVFDETGMPKERFSAKCLPNSPCSLEIQATKLEDSAVYFCASSQSRTQGGNTIYFGEGSWLTVV.

This sequence joins TRBV7-9 and TRBJ2-7, with 8 bases matching TRBD2. The CDR3 is 14 residues long. CDR1 is SEHNR and CDR2 is FQNEAQ in the germline V gene (reference sequence). With 3 bases clipped from V and 6 bases from J, the junction kept 7 bases outside the gene matches. The DNA of the CDR3 is TGTGCCAGCAGCTTTTCCGGGGGGGCCGTCGAGCAGTACTTC. It is translated as CASSFSGGAVEQYF. Using reference TRBV7-9 and TRBJ2-7 for the parts outside the CDR3, the full variable domain is DTGVSQNPRHKITKRGQNVTFRCDPISEHNRLYWYRQTLGQGPEFLTYFQNEAQLEKSRLLSDRFSAERPKGSFSTLEIQRTEQGDSAMYLCASSFSGGAVEQYFGPGTRLTVT.

The gene calls are TRBV7-2 and TRBJ1-3; D is ambiguous. The V gene's germline CDR1 is SGHTA and CDR2 FQGNSA. The CDR3 loop spans 15 amino acids. V lost 0 bases, J lost 0 bases, and 6 bases lay in between. In nucleotides, the CDR3 is TGTGCCAGCAGCTTAGCGTGGCACTCTGGAAACACCATATATTTT. Translating gives CASSLAWHSGNTIYF.

This clone has just a few counts. V gene TRBV18 combines with J gene TRBJ2-7; perhaps TRBD2 as D (5 bases). Trimming stripped 2 bases from V and 3 bases from J, with 8 bases between. This CDR3 is built from 13 residues. Germline V lookup: CDR1 KGHSH, CDR2 LQKENI. The CDR3 coding sequence is TGTGCCAGCTCACCAGGCGGGTTCTACGAGCAGTACTTC. Translation gives CASSPGGFYEQYF.

The table lists this clone with a count of one. The rearrangement joins TRBV27 to TRBJ1-5; 8 nucleotides match TRBD1. Losses at the gene ends were 4 bases for V and 6 bases for J; bases not matched to a gene: 8. CDR3 length: 15 amino acids. Germline assignment: CDR1 MNHEY and CDR2 SMNVEV (reference sequence). CDR3 in DNA: TGTGCCAGCAGTTCGCAGGGGGCCGGGGTTCAGCCCCAGCATTTT. Its protein is CASSSQGAGVQPQHF.

The CDR3 DNA is TGTGCCAGCAGCCCATGGACAGGGACCTCCTATGGCTACACCTTC. Translating it yields CASSPWTGTSYGYTF. The chain employs TRBV3-1 (or the pseudogene TRBV3-2) and TRBJ1-2; 8 bases line up with TRBD1. The V gene end was trimmed by 4 bases and the J gene end by 4 bases; junction bases not matched to a gene: 8. The CDR3 runs to 15 residues. Germline V CDR1 and CDR2: LGHDT, YNNKEL (reference sequence).

This chain links TRBV25-1 with TRBJ2-3; 10 bases are a match to TRBD2. V lost 5 bases and J lost 0; bases outside the gene matches: 5. Germline CDR1 MGHDK, CDR2 SYGVNS. The CDR3 totals 16 residues. The CDR3 loop is CASSRGLARSTDTQYF. CDR3 nucleotide sequence: TGTGCCAGCAGTAGGGGACTAGCGAGAAGCACAGATACGCAGTATTTT.

This clone occurred once. The chain uses TRBV2 and TRBJ1-2; D might be TRBD1 (6 bases). Germline CDR1 and CDR2: SNHLY and FYNNEI. The CDR3 sequence is 15 residues long. Trimming left V 7 bases short and J 3 bases short, with 18 bases between. The CDR3 sequence: CASILRIRGDYGYTF. In DNA, the CDR3 is TGTGCCAGCATCCTACGTATCAGGGGAGACTATGGCTACACCTTC. The entire variable domain, with the rest obtained from reference TRBV2 and TRBJ1-2, is as follows: EPEVTQTPSHQVTQMGQEVILRCVPISNHLYFYWYRQILGQKVEFLVSFYNNEISEKSEIFDDQFSVERPDGSNFTLKIRSTKLEDSAMYFCASILRIRGDYGYTFGSGTRLTVV.

The chain employs TRBV5-6 and TRBJ2-7; 7 nucleotides line up with TRBD1. V gave up 2 bases and J gave up 2 bases; unmatched junction bases: 7. This CDR3 has 15 amino acids. CDR1 and CDR2 from the germline V gene are SGHDT and YYEEEE. The CDR3 nucleotides are TGTGCCAGCAGCTTACCAGGGGGAGACACCTACGAGCAGTACTTC. Translating gives CASSLPGGDTYEQYF. The full variable domain, rest sourced from reference TRBV5-6 and TRBJ2-7, is DAGVTQSPTHLIKTRGQQVTLRCSPKSGHDTVSWYQQALGQGPQFIFQYYEEEERQRGNFPDRFSGHQFPNYSSELNVNALLLGDSALYLCASSLPGGDTYEQYFGPGTRLTVT.

This clone was seen only once. The chain employs TRBV19 and TRBJ2-1, with TRBD2 as a possible D gene (5 bases). V lost 6 bases, J lost 5 bases, and 14 bases lay in between. The CDR3 runs 14 residues. Germline CDR1 and CDR2: LNHDA and SQIVND (reference sequence). CDR3 sequence reads: CASRKWEFNNEQFF. The DNA for the CDR3 is TGTGCCAGTAGAAAGTGGGAGTTTAACAATGAGCAGTTCTTC. The variable domain in full, completed from reference TRBV19 and TRBJ2-1, reads DGGITQSPKYLFRKEGQNVTLSCEQNLNHDAMYWYRQDPGQGLRLIYYSQIVNDFQKGDIAEGYSVSREKKESFPLTVTSAQKNPTAFYLCASRKWEFNNEQFFGPGTRLTVL.

The rearrangement links TRBV5-4 to TRBJ1-2; the D is unclear. Trimming removed 1 base from V and 14 bases from J, with 15 bases in between. There are 12 residues in the CDR3. The V gene's germline CDR1 is SGHNT and CDR2 YYREEE (reference sequence). In DNA, the CDR3 is TGTGCCAGCAGCTTGCAGCGAGATTCTAGGACCTTC. Protein: CASSLQRDSRTF.

This chain joins TRBV5-6 and TRBJ1-1; D gene uncertain. The CDR3 is 15 amino acids. Per germline, CDR1 SGHDT and CDR2 YYEEEE. With 4 bases removed from V and 2 bases from J, the gap between germline ends came to 15 bases. The CDR3 nucleotides read TGTGCCAGCAGCGCCCGACAAGAATTCAACACTGAAGCTTTCTTT. It translates to CASSARQEFNTEAFF.

This clone was seen more than once but under ten times. The chain combines TRBV2 with TRBJ1-5; D not certain. The CDR3 sequence is 15 residues long. V gave up 8 bases and J gave up 4 bases, with 18 bases separating them. The germline V gene encodes CDR1 SNHLY and CDR2 FYNNEI. CDR3 sequence reads: CASGEARGGNQPQHF. Here the CDR3 DNA reads TGTGCCAGCGGGGAAGCGAGAGGTGGGAATCAGCCCCAGCATTTT.

This chain links TRBV10-3 with TRBJ1-4, with D possibly matching TRBD1 (6 bases). CDR1 and CDR2 from the germline V gene are ENHRY and SYGVKD. V dropped 8 bases and J dropped 8 bases, with 15 bases sitting between them. The CDR3 covers 13 residues. The CDR3 is CAIARTDNEKLFF. The CDR3 nucleotides are TGTGCCATCGCACGGACAGATAACGAAAAACTGTTTTTT.

J is TRBJ1-6 and V is TRBV5-1; D is perhaps TRBD1 (5 bases). The CDR3 length is 15 residues. Germline CDR1 and CDR2: SGHRS and YFSETQ. V shed 0 bases and J shed 7 bases, with 11 bases lying between them. CDR3 sequence (DNA): TGCGCCAGCAGCTTGGCCGGCAGGGCGAATTCACCCCTCCACTTT. The encoded protein is CASSLAGRANSPLHF.

The chain has TRBV7-2 and TRBJ1-6; no clear D. Per the germline V gene, CDR1 is SGHTA and CDR2 is FQGNSA. The CDR3 length is 17 residues. V lost 5 bases to trimming and J lost 3 bases, with 17 bases between them. In DNA form, the CDR3 reads TGTGCCAGCAGCCTCCTTTTCGGCCAGGACTATAATTCACCCCTCCACTTT. It translates to CASSLLFGQDYNSPLHF.

This chain connects TRBV10-3 to TRBJ1-5; D is perhaps TRBD1 (6 bases). This CDR3 region has 14 residues. Trimming shortened V by 5 bases and J by 7 bases, and 15 bases separated the two germline ends. CDR1 is ENHRY and CDR2 is SYGVKD in the germline V gene. The DNA of the CDR3 is TGTGCCATCAGTCTACAGGGTAACGGCCAGCCCCAGCATTTT. Protein: CAISLQGNGQPQHF.

The chain recombines TRBV3-1 (or the pseudogene TRBV3-2) with TRBJ1-2; TRBD1 aligns across 7 bases. Looked up from germline, CDR1 is LGHDT and CDR2 is YNNKEL (reference sequence). CDR3 length: 16 residues. Trimming at V came to 1 base and at J to 4 bases, leaving 9 bases not matched to a gene. The CDR3 bases are TGTGCCAGCAGCCAAGCCCGACAGGGTTTGTTCTATGGCTACACCTTC. Its protein product is CASSQARQGLFYGYTF.

The gene calls are TRBV3-1 (or the pseudogene TRBV3-2) and TRBJ1-2, with TRBD1 matching 9 bases. CDR3 length equals 17 residues. Germline V gene sequence: CDR1 LGHDT, CDR2 YNNKEL (reference sequence). J lost 4 bases, V lost 2 bases, and 11 bases had no gene match. CDR3 in DNA: TGTGCCAGCAGCCAACCGGGACAGGGCACAACTTCCTATGGCTACACCTTC. This sequence encodes CASSQPGQGTTSYGYTF.

The CDR3 spells CASSPRASFLGETEAFF. CDR3 bases: TGTGCCAGCAGCCCCCGGGCCTCATTCCTCGGGGAGACTGAAGCTTTCTTT. The chain couples TRBV7-9 to TRBJ1-1, with no clear D. The CDR3 has 17 amino acids. Deletions cut 5 bases from V and 5 bases from J, with 24 bases between. Germline values: CDR1 SEHNR, CDR2 FQNEAQ (reference sequence). The variable domain in full, completed from reference TRBV7-9 and TRBJ1-1, reads DTGVSQNPRHKITKRGQNVTFRCDPISEHNRLYWYRQTLGQGPEFLTYFQNEAQLEKSRLLSDRFSAERPKGSFSTLEIQRTEQGDSAMYLCASSPRASFLGETEAFFGQGTRLTVV.